These T cell receptor beta chains were read from a single sample in a study of shared clonotypes between healthy human individuals. Profiled with immunoSEQ multiplex PCR; TCRdb holds only in-frame clones, not every one. The table shows 450,000 to 700,000 clones, with nearly 97% occurring only once. Sample: naive CD8+ T cells sorted from blood. The receptors were gathered from a young woman in good health. CDR3s include the opening cysteine and the closing phenylalanine or tryptophan. The order of the fields is CDR3 DNA, CDR3 protein, V gene, J gene, D gene, clone size. The D gene is left open where the match is weak. Where a row states a size, it is once, few, many or the class of an expanded clone; other rows omit it.

TGTGCCAGCAGTTTGGCGGCGACTAGCCGGACCTACGAGCAGTACTTC,CASSLAATSRTYEQYF,TRBV27,TRBJ2-7,TRBD2,once
TGTGCCAGCAGGGCCGGGACCCCTGGAAACACCATATATTTT,CASRAGTPGNTIYF,TRBV28,TRBJ1-3,.,.
TGTGCCAGCACCACGGCAGGGTGGAATTCACCCCTCCACTTT,CASTTAGWNSPLHF,TRBV28,TRBJ1-6,.,.
TGTGCCAGCTCCCGGACGGCCGGGGAGCTGTTTTTT,CASSRTAGELFF,TRBV25-1,TRBJ2-2,.,.
TGTGCCAGCAGCCCCACACTTGACAACTACTACAATGAGCAGTTCTTC,CASSPTLDNYYNEQFF,TRBV11-2,TRBJ2-1,.,.
TGTGCCAGCAGTTGGGCGGTGAACACTGAAGCTTTCTTT,CASSWAVNTEAFF,TRBV6-6,TRBJ1-1,.,.
TGTGCCAGCACGCGTTGGGACAGGGGAGACACTGAAGCTTTCTTT,CASTRWDRGDTEAFF,TRBV6-1,TRBJ1-1,TRBD1,.
TGTGCCAGCAGCTTGCCGACTAGCGGGGCGATAGGGGAGCAGTTCTTC,CASSLPTSGAIGEQFF,TRBV13,TRBJ2-1,TRBD2,.
TGTGCCAGCAGTGAAGGGGGGTGGGGCGGATTCAATGAGCAGTTCTTC,CASSEGGWGGFNEQFF,TRBV6-1,TRBJ2-1,.,.
TGTGCCAGCAGTTTACCGGGGAGGGGGCCCTATGGCTACACCTTC,CASSLPGRGPYGYTF,TRBV6-5,TRBJ1-2,TRBD1,once
TGTGCCAGCAGGGGGGCTGGGAACGGGGAGCAGTACTTC,CASRGAGNGEQYF,TRBV6-1,TRBJ2-7,.,.
TGTGCCAGCAGCCGGGACGGAAAGAACACCGGGGAGCTGTTTTTT,CASSRDGKNTGELFF,TRBV28,TRBJ2-2,.,.
TGCAGTGCTATGGATATCTACGAGCAGTACTTC,CSAMDIYEQYF,TRBV20-1,TRBJ2-7,.,once
TGCGCCTGCCAGAGCGGGAGAAGCTCCTACAATGAGCAGTTCTTC,CACQSGRSSYNEQFF,TRBV10-2,TRBJ2-1,TRBD2,.
TGTGCCAGCAGTTTCCACAGCGTAAATGAAAAACTGTTTTTT,CASSFHSVNEKLFF,TRBV28,TRBJ1-4,.,.
TGTGCCAGCAGTGGGATGAAGGGACCCTACGAGCAGTACTTC,CASSGMKGPYEQYF,TRBV2,TRBJ2-7,.,.